Sequencing of this T cell receptor beta chain was carried out in a study of read filtering for tumor transcriptome and immune sequencing. Study-wide results and caveats: Dropping single-read clonotypes raised IR-seq and RNA-seq shared-clonotype correlation.

Worth noting for this clonotype: Its antigen is unknown.

The V end lost 3 bases, the J end lost 8 bases, and 5 bases lay between the germline ends. Germline V gene data show CDR1 as KGHSH and CDR2 as LQKENI. The CDR3 runs 11 residues. From approximately 430 ng of RNA, a library with molecular barcoded alpha/delta and beta/gamma adaptors was made. Each CDR3 protein gets one entry after TCRdb re-called the reads with MiXCR. The profile covers 120,000 or so distinct CDR3 sequences, with 10% to 15% appearing a single time and roughly 11% taken by the ten largest. This receptor was taken from a donor older than 35 with multiple myeloma. The specimen was a population of CD138-negative cells sorted from bone marrow. The chain combines TRBV18 with TRBJ2-4; D remains unclear. The CDR3 nucleotides read TGTGCCAGCTCACCCGAATACATTCAGTACTTC. Protein: CASSPEYIQYF.